This T cell receptor beta chain stems from a study of molecular identifiers for immune sequencing clone quantification. Whole-study findings and limits: In naive cells, under 1% of molecules belonged to clones above 20 RNA copies, against over 97% in effector cells.

There are 16 residues in the CDR3. The germline V and J ends were trimmed by 0 bases and 3 bases, with 15 bases remaining between them. Germline loops: CDR1 LGHNA, CDR2 YSLEER. This clonotype has only a few counts. Its cognate antigen is unknown. Previously described methods and listed TCR primers produced bulk TCR libraries. TCRdb re-derived calls from the PCR reads in MiXCR, one entry per CDR3 protein. The sample records some 680,000 distinct CDR3 sequences, approximately 24% being singletons. Sequences were obtained from naive CD8+ T cells from blood, with Jurkat cell RNA spiked in. The subset here: FACS-sorted CD8+CD4-CCR7+CD45RA+ naive T cells. The receptor comes from a human donor in good health. Some libraries in this study had Jurkat cell RNA spiked in. This chain joins TRBV4-3 and TRBJ2-7; either TRBD1 or TRBD2 may supply D (5 bases each). CDR3 loop: CASSQDGLGPHYEQYF. CDR3 sequence (DNA): TGCGCCAGCAGCCAAGATGGGTTGGGACCCCACTACGAGCAGTACTTC.